This T cell receptor (beta chain) was sequenced during a study of T-cell memory formation after mild COVID-19. In the study overall: The TCR clusters were mostly specific to one donor. Study-level findings and limits: That cross-reactive memory joined was suggested by some responding clones appearing in pre-infection memory.

The germline CDR1 and CDR2 sequences are SNHLY and FYNNEI. The V end was cut by 4 bases, the J end by 0 bases, with 7 bases between. CDR3 length: 14 amino acids. 5'RACE, which relied on constant-segment primers, yielded TCR alpha and TCR beta cDNA libraries carrying sample barcodes and UMIs. TCRdb reprocessed the 5' RACE reads with MiXCR, giving one entry per CDR3 protein. The repertoire holds 400,000 or so distinct CDR3 sequences, with roughly 20% as singletons. As for this clonotype: Antigen: not known.

The TCR was taken from an adult woman who had mild COVID-19 (a few samples of this study predate the infection). Cell type and time point are not known. Sequences were obtained from PBMCs or a T cell subset sorted from them (not recorded which). This chain links TRBV2 with TRBJ1-5; TRBD1 might be the D (5 bases). The CDR3: CASSGTHSNQPQHF. The CDR3 nucleotides read TGTGCCAGCAGTGGGACACATAGCAATCAGCCCCAGCATTTT.